This T cell receptor beta chain was found in a study of T-cell reconstitution after alpha-beta-depleted transplantation in children (dated by TCRdb to the mid-2010s). Turning to the overall study: T-cell immune reconstitution after TCRalphabeta/CD19-depleted allogeneic hematopoietic cell transplantation in children was quantitatively tracked in the study by means of TCR repertoire profiling.

What the authors observed across the whole study: The apparently early recovery of alphabetaT-cell counts about two months after transplant reportedly depended on only several hundred rapidly expanded clones that came from non-depleted graft cells. In some patients, the high TCRbeta diversity seen at day 60 was put down to recipient T cells and intrathymic progenitors that had survived conditioning. Over the following months the frequencies of hyperexpanded clones went down, and after one year T-cell counts and TCRbeta diversity were mostly credited to newly produced T cells.

The CDR3 has 15 amino acids, counting the end cysteine and phenylalanine. The DNA shown is the 45-base CDR3, in frame from base 1. Relative to germline, V is missing 5 bases and J is missing 7 bases, with 10 bases of the junction outside any gene match. CDR1 and CDR2 were assigned from the germline V gene as MNHEY and SVGAGI. In regard to this clonotype: Its antigen is not yet known. Base-call qualities are not available, and no considerably larger clone is one nucleotide away.

Library preparation employed PCR. Sequencing used an Illumina HiSeq 2500. TCR library preparation used molecular barcoding, with unique molecular identifiers applied to normalize quantification of the TCRbeta repertoire. TCRdb redid the processing of the public reads, applying fastp at Q25 and MiXCR, and retained in-frame beta chains. A single entry per CDR3 protein holds the most common genes and DNA from its merged rows. The sample data list about 980,000 distinct CDR3 sequences, and about 30% of these were observed just once. The top ten constitute about 28% of the sample. The sample's treatment or condition, from its label and the paper: allogeneic hematopoietic cell transplantation with graft depleted of TCRalphabeta T cells and CD19 B cells. The transplant recipients were children given TCRalphabeta/CD19-depleted allogeneic hematopoietic cell grafts.

This chain joins TRBV6-5 to TRBJ2-1, with 8 bases matching TRBD1. The source is a boy under two years old who had a stem cell transplant for SCID, so the T cells may come from the graft donor. The source was PBMCs, mostly from graft donor cells, collected 360 days after TCRalphabeta/CD19-depleted stem cell transplant. The sequence in DNA is TGTGCCAGCAGTAACCGACCCGGGACAGGAAATGAGCAGTTCTTC. The translation is CASSNRPGTGNEQFF.